These 22 T cell receptor beta chains share one sample of origin, sequenced in a study of Graves' ophthalmopathy and Graves' hyperthyroidism. From RNA, the CDR3 regions of TCR beta chains were amplified and sequenced. The workflow started with a first-round RT-PCR run with HTBI primers and then moved on to a second-round multiplex PCR. TCRdb fed the multiplex PCR reads into MiXCR, producing one record per CDR3 protein. Found here are approximately 1.2 million distinct CDR3 sequences, 35% to 40% of them singletons; the top ten hold more than 9.5%. Sequenced material: peripheral blood or thyroid tissue (not recorded which). All receptors derive from an adult man with Graves' hyperthyroidism.

This clonotype was detected a few times. The V and J genes are TRBV28 and TRBJ2-5; D not certain. The CDR3 is 16 residues long. Germline V gene data show CDR1 as MDHEN and CDR2 as SYDVKM. Trimming cost V 1 base and J 5 bases, with 17 bases left between them. CDR3 in amino acids: CASSLSGQSGRETQYF. In nucleotides, the CDR3 is TGTGCCAGCAGTTTATCCGGTCAGAGTGGGCGGGAGACCCAGTACTTC.

The chain couples TRBV18 to TRBJ2-5; no definite D call. Germline-derived CDR1 and CDR2 are KGHSH and LQKENI. V dropped 2 bases and J dropped 5 bases, with 12 bases sitting between them. The CDR3 spans 14 residues. CDR3 sequence: CASSPGWQPETQYF. CDR3 sequence (DNA): TGTGCCAGCTCACCAGGGTGGCAGCCGGAGACCCAGTACTTC. Full variable domain (missing parts from reference TRBV18 and TRBJ2-5): NAGVMQNPRHLVRRRGQEARLRCSPMKGHSHVYWYRQLPEEGLKFMVYLQKENIIDESGMPKERFSAEFPKEGPSILRIQQVVRGDSAAYFCASSPGWQPETQYFGPGTRLLVL.

V is TRBV19 and J is TRBJ2-7; TRBD1 agrees at 9 bases. With 10 bases clipped from V and 6 bases from J, the junction kept 10 bases outside the gene matches. CDR3 length equals 13 residues. CDR1 and CDR2 (germline): LNHDA, SQIVND (reference sequence). In DNA, the CDR3 is TGTGCCAACTCGGGACAGGGACCCCCCGAGCAGTACTTC. Protein: CANSGQGPPEQYF.

This clonotype was observed at least ten times. At one end, the junction sequence differs from germline, possibly due to a read error. V usage is TRBV5-1 and J usage is TRBJ2-7, with 7 bases matching TRBD2. Germline lookup yields CDR1 SGHRS and CDR2 YFSETQ. This CDR3 is 13 amino acids long. CDR3 coding DNA: TGTGCCAGCTCTAGCGGACCCTCCTACGAGCAGTACTTC. Translation gives CASSSGPSYEQYF.

This clonotype was counted ten times or more. The genes are TRBV7-8 and TRBJ1-1; 8 nucleotides agree with TRBD1. The CDR3 sequence is 13 residues long. Trimming took 4 bases from V and 4 from J; bases not matched to a gene: 2. Germline CDR1 and CDR2: SGHVS and FQNEAQ. The CDR3 DNA reads as TGTGCCAGCAGCTGGGACAGGCGCACTGAAGCTTTCTTT. Residues: CASSWDRRTEAFF.

The chain carries TRBV7-9 and TRBJ1-2, with no clear D. The CDR3 sequence is 12 residues long. Trimming shortened V by 5 bases and J by 8 bases, and 12 bases separated the two germline ends. From germline, CDR1 is SEHNR and CDR2 FQNEAQ (reference sequence). The CDR3 here is CASSQSSKGYTF. DNA of the CDR3: TGTGCCAGCAGCCAATCTTCAAAAGGCTACACCTTC. Full variable domain (remainder filled in from reference TRBV7-9 and TRBJ1-2): DTGVSQNPRHKITKRGQNVTFRCDPISEHNRLYWYRQTLGQGPEFLTYFQNEAQLEKSRLLSDRFSAERPKGSFSTLEIQRTEQGDSAMYLCASSQSSKGYTFGSGTRLTVV.

This clonotype was observed many times. J is TRBJ1-4 and V is TRBV12-3 or TRBV12-4; D is unresolved. Trimming left V 5 bases short and J 5 bases short, with 12 bases between. The CDR3 loop spans 14 amino acids. For the CDR3, the DNA is TGTGCCAGCAGTATCGGGGAGCCAAATGAAAAACTGTTTTTT. This encodes CASSIGEPNEKLFF.

This clonotype was recorded at least ten times. The chain couples TRBV15 to TRBJ2-7, with D possibly TRBD1 on 6 matching bases. The CDR3 length is 15 residues. Trimming stripped 2 bases from V and 0 bases from J, with 11 bases between. Germline V CDR1 and CDR2: LNHNV, YYDKDF (reference sequence). The CDR3 DNA is TGTGCCACCAGCAGAAGTCAGGGGATCTCCTACGAGCAGTACTTC. Protein product: CATSRSQGISYEQYF.

About this clonotype itself: A read error may be the cause here, since a much bigger clone is one base away. The chain couples TRBV12-3 or TRBV12-4 to TRBJ1-3; D uncertain. The CDR3 has 14 amino acids. CDR3 sequence: CVSSFSDIRNTIYF. DNA of the CDR3: TGTGTCAGCAGTTTTAGTGACATTCGGAACACCATATATTTT.

This clonotype was seen only a few times. The rearrangement joins TRBV3-1 to TRBJ2-7; a weak D match, TRBD1 (6 bases). CDR1 is LGHDT and CDR2 is YNNKEL in the germline V gene (reference sequence). V was pared by 5 bases and J by 2 bases, with 13 bases between. There are 14 residues in the CDR3. In DNA, the CDR3 is TGTGCCAGCAGCAGAGGACAGATGACCTACGAGCAGTACTTC. Its translation is CASSRGQMTYEQYF.

This clonotype came up many times. V gene TRBV29-1 combines with J gene TRBJ1-2, with D hard to call. CDR3 size: 12 residues. Germline assignment: CDR1 SQVTM and CDR2 ANQGSEA. Deletions cut 2 bases from V and 5 bases from J, with 9 bases between. This CDR3 is CSVETEMYGYTF. CDR3 coding DNA: TGCAGCGTTGAAACAGAAATGTATGGCTACACCTTC.

The chain combines TRBV7-2 with TRBJ2-7; D is possibly TRBD1 (5 bases). Germline V gene sequence: CDR1 SGHTA, CDR2 FQGNSA. Trimming cost V 3 bases and J 3 bases, with 15 bases left between them. The CDR3 covers 15 residues. The CDR3 nucleotides are TGTGCCAGCAGCTTGGTCACAGGTGTATTCTACGAGCAGTACTTC. Translating gives CASSLVTGVFYEQYF.

This clonotype was found many times. The chain joins TRBV29-1 to TRBJ1-1; 7 bases align to TRBD1. The CDR3 totals 13 residues. With 1 base clipped from V and 3 bases from J, the junction kept 2 bases outside the gene matches. Looked up from germline, CDR1 is SQVTM and CDR2 is ANQGSEA. CDR3: CSVEGQGDTEAFF. CDR3 nucleotides: TGCAGCGTTGAAGGGCAGGGGGACACTGAAGCTTTCTTT.

The rearrangement uses TRBV9 and TRBJ2-5; a weak D match, TRBD2 (5 bases). The assigned J gene may be wrong: the sequence end matches TRBJ2-1 better. The CDR3 loop spans 12 amino acids. CDR1 SGDLS and CDR2 YYNGEE come from the germline V gene. In DNA form, the CDR3 reads TGTGCCAGCAGCGTGAGGGATCATGAGCAGTTCTTC. It yields the protein CASSVRDHEQFF.

V usage is TRBV14 and J usage is TRBJ2-5, with D perhaps TRBD1 or TRBD2 (5 bases each). Trimming cost V 0 bases and J 5 bases, with 16 bases left between them. This CDR3 has 16 residues. Germline V gene data show CDR1 as SGHDN and CDR2 as FVKESK. CDR3 sequence reads: CASSQDASEGQETQYF. The DNA of the CDR3 is TGTGCCAGCAGCCAAGATGCCTCAGAGGGGCAGGAGACCCAGTACTTC.

The chain joins TRBV25-1 to TRBJ2-2; 12 nucleotides line up with TRBD1. CDR3 size: 15 residues. Germline lookup yields CDR1 MGHDK and CDR2 SYGVNS. J gave up 6 bases and V 5 bases, and 4 bases lay outside the gene matches. CDR3 region: CASSRDRGRPGELFF. DNA for the CDR3: TGTGCCAGCAGTCGGGACAGGGGGCGCCCCGGGGAGCTGTTTTTT.

Comments on this clonotype: A read error may explain this, as a much larger clone is one base away. The chain uses TRBV4-1 and TRBJ1-5; D unclear. The CDR3 totals 13 residues. Trimming pared 0 bases from V and 16 bases from J, leaving 16 bases between. Germline V gene data show CDR1 as MGHRA and CDR2 as YSYEKL. The CDR3 DNA sequence: TGCGCCAGCAGCCAAGATCCGAGTTCCTTTCATCATTTT. Protein product: CASSQDPSSFHHF.

CDR3 residues: CAISESGGMMETQYF. Written as DNA, the CDR3 is TGTGCCATCAGTGAGTCCGGGGGGATGATGGAGACCCAGTACTTC. The V and J genes are TRBV10-3 and TRBJ2-5, with 7 bases aligning to TRBD2. This CDR3 region has 15 residues. Germline values: CDR1 ENHRY, CDR2 SYGVKD. V dropped 0 bases and J dropped 5; count of bases not matched to a gene: 6.

This clonotype was picked up many times. V is TRBV20-1 and J is TRBJ2-7; D is possibly TRBD1 or TRBD2 (5 bases each). Germline-derived CDR1 and CDR2 are DFQATT and SNEGSKA (reference sequence). V was trimmed by 7 bases and J by 0 bases, leaving 10 bases between them. The CDR3 extends over 12 amino acids. For the CDR3, the DNA is TGCAGTGGGGCAGGGAGCTCCTACGAGCAGTACTTC. This codes for CSGAGSSYEQYF.

The gene calls are TRBV13 and TRBJ2-2; a possible D gene is TRBD2 (5 bases). The CDR3 is 15 amino acids. V lost 2 bases to trimming and J lost 2 bases, with 9 bases between them. Germline loops: CDR1 PRHDT, CDR2 FYEKMQ (reference sequence). CDR3 DNA sequence: TGTGCCAGCAGCTTAAGGACTGACAACACCGGGGAGCTGTTTTTT. This gives the protein CASSLRTDNTGELFF. The full variable domain, in which reference TRBV13 and TRBJ2-2 provide the parts outside the CDR3, is AAGVIQSPRHLIKEKRETATLKCYPIPRHDTVYWYQQGPGQDPQFLISFYEKMQSDKGSIPDRFSAQQFSDYHSELNMSSLELGDSALYFCASSLRTDNTGELFFGEGSRLTVL.

As regards this clonotype: Given a much more abundant clone one base away, this may be a read error. In DNA form, the CDR3 reads TGTGCCAGCAGTCTAACCGGGACAGGGGTTAACGGGCAGTACTTC. Protein sequence: CASSLTGTGVNGQYF. The rearrangement joins TRBV7-2 to TRBJ2-7, with TRBD1 matching 10 bases. The CDR3 is 15 residues long. Looked up from germline, CDR1 is SGHTA and CDR2 is FQGNSA. J was trimmed by 9 bases and V by 6 bases; bases with no gene match: 14.

CDR3 in amino acids: CSYWAGGDYNEQFF. The CDR3 DNA reads TGCAGCTACTGGGCCGGAGGGGACTACAATGAGCAGTTCTTC. The rearrangement uses TRBV29-1 and TRBJ2-1; the D gene is possibly TRBD2 (6 bases). Germline V gene data show CDR1 as SQVTM and CDR2 as ANQGSEA. The CDR3 is made up of 14 amino acids. The V gene lost 8 bases and the J gene lost 3 bases, with 17 bases spanning the gap.